This T cell receptor (beta chain) originates from a study of identical twins. Study-wide points: Recombination models fit unrelated individuals' TCR alpha sharing but underestimated twins'. Insertion counts were lower in abundant cord blood beta clonotypes, a trend that memory repertoires did not show.

In this sample, this clonotype turned up many times. The antigen is unknown. Trimming stripped 0 bases from V and 5 bases from J, with 13 bases between. Germline assignment: CDR1 MGHDK and CDR2 SYGVNS. CDR3 size: 15 residues. Using its own MiXCR run on the 5' RACE reads, TCRdb lists one record per CDR3 protein. In the table there are 460,000 or so distinct CDR3 sequences, 11% to 15% of which are singletons. These same records also appear under a second study, on yellow fever vaccine responses in identical twins. This second study notes: Reports say the vaccine T cell response in twins looked partly convergent and partly personalized.

Sequenced sample: CD4+ T cells sorted from blood. The TCR sequence derives from a young woman in good health. This chain links TRBV25-1 with TRBJ2-5, with D perhaps TRBD1 (6 bases). The CDR3 region is CASSEYLGGGETQYF. In DNA, the CDR3 is TGTGCCAGCAGTGAATATCTTGGGGGCGGGGAGACCCAGTACTTC. The full variable domain, its missing parts supplied by reference TRBV25-1 and TRBJ2-5, is EADIYQTPRYLVIGTGKKITLECSQTMGHDKMYWYQQDPGMELHLIHYSYGVNSTEKGDLSSESTVSRIRTEHFPLTLESARPSHTSQYLCASSEYLGGGETQYFGPGTRLLVL.